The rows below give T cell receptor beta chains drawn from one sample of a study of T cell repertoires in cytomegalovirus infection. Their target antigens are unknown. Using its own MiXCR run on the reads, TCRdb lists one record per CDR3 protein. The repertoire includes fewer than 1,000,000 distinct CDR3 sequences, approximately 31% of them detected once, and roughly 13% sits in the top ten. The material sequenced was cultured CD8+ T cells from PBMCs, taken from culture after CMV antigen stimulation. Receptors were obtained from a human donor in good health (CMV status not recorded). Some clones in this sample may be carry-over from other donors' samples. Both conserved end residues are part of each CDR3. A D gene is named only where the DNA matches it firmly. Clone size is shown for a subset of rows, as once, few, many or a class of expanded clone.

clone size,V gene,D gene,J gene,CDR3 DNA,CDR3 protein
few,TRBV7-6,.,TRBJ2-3,TGTGCCGTAGGACTGACGGCTGATACGCAGTATTTT,CAVGLTADTQYF
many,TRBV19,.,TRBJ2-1,TGTGCCAGTAGTATAGGTGACTCGCCCTACAATGAGCAGTTCTTC,CASSIGDSPYNEQFF
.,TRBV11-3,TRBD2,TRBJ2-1,TGTGCCAGCAGCCCACAAGGACTAGCGGGGGGGGGCTCCTACAATGAGCAGTTCTTC,CASSPQGLAGGGSYNEQFF
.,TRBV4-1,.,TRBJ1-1,TGCGCCAGCAGCCCCTGGATAGCGCACTCCTACATGAACACTGAAGCTTTCTTT,CASSPWIAHSYMNTEAFF
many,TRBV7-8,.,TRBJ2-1,TGTGCCAGCAGCGTAGGACATGCCTCCTACAATGAGCAGTTCTTC,CASSVGHASYNEQFF
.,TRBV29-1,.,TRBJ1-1,TGCAGCGTGGTGGACAGTAGGAACACTGAAGCTTTCTTT,CSVVDSRNTEAFF
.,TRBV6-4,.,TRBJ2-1,TGTGCCAGCAGTGAATTAGGGTATGAGCAGTTCTTC,CASSELGYEQFF
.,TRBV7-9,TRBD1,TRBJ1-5,TGTGCCGTTGGACAGGGGAGCAATCAGCCCCAGCATTTT,CAVGQGSNQPQHF
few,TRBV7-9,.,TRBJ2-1,TGTGCCAGCAGCGGGAGACCATACAATGAGCAGTTCTTC,CASSGRPYNEQFF
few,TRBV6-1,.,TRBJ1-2,TGTGCCAGCAGTCAGAGAGCTCTTGCCTATGGCTACACCTTC,CASSQRALAYGYTF
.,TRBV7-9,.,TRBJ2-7,TGTGCCAGCAGCTTAGAGGATCGGGTAACCTGCGAGCAGTACTTC,CASSLEDRVTCEQYF
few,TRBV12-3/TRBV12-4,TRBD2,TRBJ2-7,TGTGCCAGCAGCCCTGGGCCTAGCGGGGTCTACGAGCAGTACTTC,CASSPGPSGVYEQYF
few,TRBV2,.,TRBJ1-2,TGTGCCAACTTCCGCCCGGGTTATGGCTACACCTTC,CANFRPGYGYTF
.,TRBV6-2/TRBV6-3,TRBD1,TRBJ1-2,TGTGCCAGCAGTTACATTGGACAGGGGGCTGACTATGGCTACACCTTC,CASSYIGQGADYGYTF
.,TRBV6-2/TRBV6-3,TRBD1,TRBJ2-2,TGTGCCAGCAGTCCGGGACAGGGTTATGAGCTGTTTTTT,CASSPGQGYELFF
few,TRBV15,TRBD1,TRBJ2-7,TGTGCCACCAGCTCGGACAGGGAAATATACGAGCAGTACTTC,CATSSDREIYEQYF
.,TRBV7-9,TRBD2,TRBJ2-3,TGTGCCAGCAGCTCCCCCCTCCAACTAGCGTTAGCCGATACGCAGTATTTT,CASSSPLQLALADTQYF
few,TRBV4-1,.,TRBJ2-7,TGCGCCAGCAGCCGTCCCCCTGGCGAGCAGTACTTC,CASSRPPGEQYF
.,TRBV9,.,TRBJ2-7,TGTGCCAGCAGCGTAGGGGGAGGAACCTACGAGCAGTACTTC,CASSVGGGTYEQYF
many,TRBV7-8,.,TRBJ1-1,TGTGCCAGCAGGACGGGTAAACAGAACACTGAAGCTTTCTTT,CASRTGKQNTEAFF
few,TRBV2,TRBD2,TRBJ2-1,TGTGCCGTCCTAGCGGGGAAGTCGTTCTTC,CAVLAGKSFF
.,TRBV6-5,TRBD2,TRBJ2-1,TGTGCCAGCAGTTTCGAGCGGGGGGGCCAAAAAGAGCAGTTCTTC,CASSFERGGQKEQFF
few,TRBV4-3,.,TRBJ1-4,TGCGCCAGCAGCCAAGATCGGGGACAACTTAATGAAAAACTGTTTTTT,CASSQDRGQLNEKLFF